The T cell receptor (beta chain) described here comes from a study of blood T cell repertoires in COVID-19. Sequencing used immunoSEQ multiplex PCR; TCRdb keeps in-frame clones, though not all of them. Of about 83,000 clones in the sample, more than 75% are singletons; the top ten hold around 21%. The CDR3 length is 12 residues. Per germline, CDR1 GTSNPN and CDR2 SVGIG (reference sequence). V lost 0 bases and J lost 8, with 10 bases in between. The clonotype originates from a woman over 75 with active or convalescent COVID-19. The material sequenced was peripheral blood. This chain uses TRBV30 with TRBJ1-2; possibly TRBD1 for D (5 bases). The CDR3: CAWSVTRVGYTF. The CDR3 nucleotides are TGTGCCTGGAGTGTAACCAGGGTGGGCTACACCTTC.